The next 10 T cell receptor beta chains were all read from a single sample in a study of blood T cells in healthy people across ages. The use of a sample-barcoded 5' primer and a J-beta primer mix characterized a second PCR of about 7 to 12 cycles. TCRdb called the 5' RACE reads again in MiXCR, with one record for every CDR3 protein. The sample carries under 800,000 distinct CDR3 sequences, around 20% recorded once. Material for sequencing was blood. The source of these receptors is an older man in good health.

The chain carries TRBV25-1 and TRBJ2-1, with D perhaps matching TRBD2 (5 bases). The end of the DNA is better explained by TRBJ2-5, so the J call may be wrong. The germline V gene encodes CDR1 MGHDK and CDR2 SYGVNS. The CDR3 has 14 amino acids. CDR3 in amino acids: CASSDVGDLETQYF. The CDR3 DNA reads TGTGCCAGCAGTGACGTCGGGGATTTAGAGACCCAGTACTTC.

The V gene is TRBV20-1, the J gene TRBJ1-4; no reliable D call. Trimming took off 6 bases at V and 2 bases at J, with 10 bases between the two ends. This CDR3 contains 13 residues. Per germline, CDR1 DFQATT and CDR2 SNEGSKA (reference sequence). In DNA, the CDR3 is TGCAGTGCCACTTCGGGGACTAATGAAAAACTGTTTTTT. Translated: CSATSGTNEKLFF.

The chain joins TRBV20-1 to TRBJ2-1; 12 nucleotides line up with TRBD2. Per the germline V gene, CDR1 is DFQATT and CDR2 is SNEGSKA (reference sequence). V was pared by 6 bases and J by 4 bases, with 10 bases of the junction left unmatched. The CDR3 totals 16 residues. CDR3 sequence: CSAPRLAGEGYNEQFF. CDR3 DNA: TGCAGTGCCCCAAGACTAGCGGGAGAAGGTTACAATGAGCAGTTCTTC.

The rearrangement links TRBV20-1 to TRBJ2-2; 14 bases agree with TRBD2. CDR1 DFQATT and CDR2 SNEGSKA come from the germline V gene (reference sequence). Trimming removed 3 bases from V and 7 bases from J; junction bases left unmatched: 13. The CDR3 is made up of 18 amino acids. In DNA form, the CDR3 reads TGCAGTGCTAGCGGGACTAGCGGGAGTCCCAGGCGTGGCGGGGAGCTGTTTTTT. It is translated as CSASGTSGSPRRGGELFF.

On this clonotype: Just one base apart from a much larger clone, this may be a read error. The chain recombines TRBV7-2 with TRBJ2-3; TRBD2 matches at 10 bases. CDR3 length: 15 amino acids. V trimming: 2 bases; J trimming: 4 bases; junction bases outside the gene matches: 3. Germline V lookup: CDR1 SGHTA, CDR2 FQGNSA. CDR3 region: CASSLSSGSADTQYF. CDR3 coding DNA: TGTGCCAGCAGCTTATCTAGCGGGAGTGCAGATACGCAGTATTTT.

The V call is TRBV7-8, the J call TRBJ2-1; D unresolved. Germline V gene lookup returns CDR1 SGHVS and CDR2 FQNEAQ. Deletions cut 2 bases from V and 4 bases from J, with 12 bases between. The length of the CDR3 is 15 residues. CDR3 sequence: CASSLILANYNEQFF. DNA of the CDR3: TGTGCCAGCAGCTTAATACTCGCCAATTACAATGAGCAGTTCTTC.

This clonotype was seen ten or more times. The V call is TRBV12-3 or TRBV12-4, the J call TRBJ2-1; 7 bases are shared with TRBD2. The CDR3 contains 17 residues. J was trimmed by 4 bases and V by 1 base; bases with no gene match: 10. The CDR3, as DNA: TGTGCCAGCAGTTTAGGATCGTGGGAGGGTCTATACAATGAGCAGTTCTTC. This encodes CASSLGSWEGLYNEQFF.

This clonotype occurred a few times. V usage is TRBV6-1 and J usage is TRBJ2-5, with 10 bases aligning to TRBD1. Losses at the gene ends were 5 bases for V and 3 bases for J; bases not matched to a gene: 9. The V gene's germline CDR1 is MNHNS and CDR2 SASEGT. The length of the CDR3 is 16 residues. The CDR3 region has the DNA TGTGCCAGCAGTCCCCGGGACAGGGGTGGGAAAGAGACCCAGTACTTC. This sequence encodes CASSPRDRGGKETQYF.

The gene calls are TRBV12-5 and TRBJ2-3; no clear D gene. V was shortened by 5 bases and J by 6 bases, with 9 bases between the two germline ends. The CDR3 extends over 12 amino acids. The V gene's germline CDR1 is LGHNT and CDR2 FRNRAP. The CDR3 DNA reads as TGTGCTAGTGGTCAACGCAGGGATACGCAGTATTTT. Translating gives CASGQRRDTQYF.

This clonotype occurred a few times. This rearrangement joins TRBV6-1 to TRBJ2-2; 7 positions agree with TRBD1. The germline V gene encodes CDR1 MNHNS and CDR2 SASEGT. The length of the CDR3 is 16 residues. V trimming: 5 bases; J trimming: 4 bases; junction bases outside the gene matches: 10. This CDR3 reads CASSPAPPGGTGELFF. The CDR3 DNA sequence: TGTGCCAGCAGTCCCGCTCCTCCAGGGGGCACCGGGGAGCTGTTTTTT.